The clone carrying this TCR beta chain was seen only a few times. In the library, unique molecular identifiers were attached to individual cDNA molecules. A single record per CDR3 protein comes from TCRdb applying MiXCR to the RACE reads. The profile shows 200,000 to 300,000 distinct CDR3 sequences, 8.6% of them singletons. The data originate from a study of human T cells and chemical hapten exposure. Study as a whole: The patient population, which was mostly female, had alopecia areata, totalis or universalis.

The CDR3 spans 15 residues. Trimming took 4 bases from V and 1 from J; bases not matched to a gene: 4. Documented time point: pre-sensitization, week 0. As for treatment: therapeutic diphenylcyclopropenone sensitization with weekly scalp DPC. Sequencing used whole blood, obtained in connection with sensitization to the hapten diphenylcyclopropenone (DPC). The chain links TRBV12-3 or TRBV12-4 to TRBJ1-5, with 7 bases lining up with TRBD1. The source is a woman aged 40 to 50 with alopecia areata. Some clones in this sample may be carry-over from other donors' samples. The CDR3 loop reads CASSSEGASNQPQHF. The CDR3 nucleotides are TGTGCCAGCAGTTCGGAGGGGGCGAGCAATCAGCCCCAGCATTTT.